Presented here are 21 T cell receptor beta chains from one specimen sequenced in a study of STAT5B mutations in CD4+ large granular lymphocyte leukemia. The repertoire was sequenced with immunoSEQ multiplex PCR; TCRdb's copy has only in-frame clones and lacks some. The table records around 35,000 clones, about 90% of them present only once. Sequencing input: CD4+ T cells from blood buffy coats. The receptors come from a human donor in good health.

This clone was recorded a few times. The J gene is TRBJ1-5, the V gene TRBV28, with a weak D call TRBD1 (6 bases). Trimming took off 5 bases at V and 2 bases at J, with 16 bases between the two ends. In germline, CDR1 is MDHEN, CDR2 SYDVKM. This CDR3 is built from 16 residues. The CDR3 DNA is TGTGCCAGCAGTGGTGCAGGGGCTATGGGCAATCAGCCCCAGCATTTT. This translates into CASSGAGAMGNQPQHF. Looking up the rest from reference TRBV28 and TRBJ1-5 gives the full variable domain: DVKVTQSSRYLVKRTGEKVFLECVQDMDHENMFWYRQDPGLGLRLIYFSYDVKMKEKGDIPEGYSVSREKKERFSLILESASTNQTSMYLCASSGAGAMGNQPQHFGDGTRLSIL.

The rearrangement links TRBV6-4 to TRBJ2-3, with D uncertain. The germline V gene encodes CDR1 MRHNA and CDR2 SNTAGT. This CDR3 has 13 residues. Trimming removed 3 bases at V and 4 bases at J, with 8 bases between. CDR3 sequence (DNA): TGTGCCAGCAGTGAAATAGGGTCAGATACGCAGTATTTT. Translated: CASSEIGSDTQYF.

The genes are TRBV7-9 and TRBJ2-1; D possibly uses TRBD1 or TRBD2 (5 bases each). This CDR3 region has 16 residues. In germline, CDR1 is SEHNR, CDR2 FQNEAQ (reference sequence). V lost 5 bases and J 3 bases, leaving 17 bases between the germline ends. The CDR3 nucleotides are TGTGCCAGCAGCCCCAGGGTTAGCGAAAACTACAATGAGCAGTTCTTC. Protein product: CASSPRVSENYNEQFF.

The rearrangement links TRBV28 to TRBJ1-2; D is unclear. Trimming removed 7 bases at V and 4 bases at J, with 13 bases between. Germline V gene sequence: CDR1 MDHEN, CDR2 SYDVKM. The CDR3 is made up of 13 amino acids. The DNA for the CDR3 is TGTGCCAGCATGAAGGAGCAGGCCTATGGCTACACCTTC. It codes for CASMKEQAYGYTF.

The J gene is TRBJ2-3, the V gene TRBV6-1, with 9 bases identical to TRBD1. The CDR3 runs to 15 residues. V shed 7 bases and J 2 bases; nucleotides not matched to a gene: 7. CDR1 MNHNS and CDR2 SASEGT come from the germline V gene. The CDR3 is CASNDRGGPTDTQYF. CDR3 sequence (DNA): TGTGCCAGCAATGACAGGGGGGGCCCCACAGATACGCAGTATTTT.

The CDR3 here is CASSVAGGLFGDTIYF. The CDR3 nucleotides read TGTGCCAGCAGCGTAGCTGGGGGGCTATTCGGGGACACCATATATTTT. The rearrangement uses TRBV9 and TRBJ1-3, with D perhaps matching TRBD1 (6 bases). V lost 0 bases, J lost 8 bases, and 18 bases lay in between. The CDR3 is 16 amino acids. Germline CDR1 SGDLS, CDR2 YYNGEE.

The J gene is TRBJ1-1, the V gene TRBV18; 8 nucleotides align to TRBD1. V was clipped by 3 bases and J by 4 bases; unmatched bases: 10. This CDR3 contains 16 residues. Per the germline V gene, CDR1 is KGHSH and CDR2 is LQKENI. The DNA of the CDR3 is TGTGCCAGCTCACCGGGACAGGTGACTTCGGGCACTGAAGCTTTCTTT. This encodes CASSPGQVTSGTEAFF.

The J gene is TRBJ1-3, the V gene TRBV4-2; D unresolved. The ends were cut back, 0 bases at V and 9 bases at J, with 15 bases in the middle. This CDR3 has 15 residues. Per germline, CDR1 LGHNA and CDR2 YNFKEQ. The CDR3 nucleotides are TGTGCCAGCAGCCAAGATGGGGTCCTACAAGGCACCATATATTTT. It yields the protein CASSQDGVLQGTIYF.

The genes are TRBV9 and TRBJ2-7; possibly TRBD1 for D (6 bases). Trimming stripped 0 bases from V and 0 bases from J, with 10 bases between. This CDR3 is built from 15 residues. Germline V gene sequence: CDR1 SGDLS, CDR2 YYNGEE. For the CDR3, the DNA is TGTGCCAGCAGCGTAGCACAGGGCCCCTCCTACGAGCAGTACTTC. Protein product: CASSVAQGPSYEQYF.

This chain uses TRBV5-1 with TRBJ1-2, with TRBD1 as a possible D gene (5 bases). Germline V lookup: CDR1 SGHRS, CDR2 YFSETQ. The CDR3 has 13 residues. The ends were cut back, 5 bases at V and 4 bases at J, with 12 bases in the middle. Here the CDR3 DNA reads TGCGCCAGCAGTCGGGGCCCTACCTATGGCTACACCTTC. It translates to CASSRGPTYGYTF.

The chain couples TRBV6-6 to TRBJ2-7; TRBD2 agrees at 8 bases. Germline V CDR1 and CDR2: MNHNY, SVGAGI (reference sequence). V lost 7 bases, J lost 3 bases, and 8 bases stayed unmatched. The CDR3 sequence is 14 residues long. The CDR3 spells CASTSGSGSYEQYF. As DNA, the CDR3 is TGTGCCAGCACGTCGGGGAGCGGGAGCTACGAGCAGTACTTC.

The chain links TRBV6-4 to TRBJ2-1; 11 positions agree with TRBD1. Per germline, CDR1 MRHNA and CDR2 SNTAGT. J was trimmed by 7 bases and V by 2 bases; bases with no gene match: 4. The CDR3 runs 15 residues. This CDR3 reads CASSDGTGGWNEQFF. The CDR3 DNA sequence: TGTGCCAGCAGTGACGGGACAGGGGGTTGGAATGAGCAGTTCTTC.

The chain employs TRBV7-9 and TRBJ2-7; TRBD2 matches at 7 bases. The germline V gene encodes CDR1 SEHNR and CDR2 FQNEAQ (reference sequence). CDR3 size: 14 residues. J was trimmed by 4 bases and V by 3 bases; bases with no gene match: 6. Written as DNA, the CDR3 is TGTGCCAGCAGCTTTGGAGGGGAGGGGTACGAGCAGTACTTC. It is translated as CASSFGGEGYEQYF. The variable domain in full, with the rest retrieved from reference TRBV7-9 and TRBJ2-7, is DTGVSQNPRHKITKRGQNVTFRCDPISEHNRLYWYRQTLGQGPEFLTYFQNEAQLEKSRLLSDRFSAERPKGSFSTLEIQRTEQGDSAMYLCASSFGGEGYEQYFGPGTRLTVT.

V usage is TRBV29-1 and J usage is TRBJ2-7, with 10 nucleotides matching TRBD2. Germline CDR1 and CDR2: SQVTM and ANQGSEA. This CDR3 comprises 14 residues. Trimming took 4 bases from V and 0 from J; bases not matched to a gene: 3. CDR3 coding DNA: TGCAGCGTTGTGGGACTAGCGAGCTCCTACGAGCAGTACTTC. Protein product: CSVVGLASSYEQYF.

The V gene is TRBV11-1, the J gene TRBJ1-1; TRBD1 is a possible D gene (5 bases). Germline CDR1 and CDR2: SGHAT and FQDESV (reference sequence). There are 13 residues in the CDR3. The germline V and J ends were trimmed by 5 bases and 1 base, with 8 bases remaining between them. CDR3 loop: CASSVGPNTEAFF. For the CDR3, the DNA is TGTGCCAGCAGCGTGGGGCCGAACACTGAAGCTTTCTTT.

The rearrangement uses TRBV19 and TRBJ2-1; the match to TRBD1 covers 11 bases. This CDR3 has 17 amino acids. V lost 5 bases and J lost 9; bases outside the gene matches: 15. CDR1 is LNHDA, CDR2 SQIVND, per germline (reference sequence). CDR3 nucleotide sequence: TGTGCCAGTAGTGCAGGGACAGGGGGAGAAGCGGGAGGTGAGCAGTTCTTC. As protein: CASSAGTGGEAGGEQFF.

This chain joins TRBV2 and TRBJ2-4; 15 bases match TRBD2. The CDR3 is 16 residues long. Per germline, CDR1 SNHLY and CDR2 FYNNEI. The V segment lost 0 bases and the J segment 6 bases; nucleotides outside the gene matches: 0. In DNA form, the CDR3 reads TGTGCCAGCAGTGAAGCGGGACTAGCGGGAGGAAACATTCAGTACTTC. Encoded protein: CASSEAGLAGGNIQYF.

J is TRBJ2-7 and V is TRBV7-2; D not resolved. Germline CDR1 is SGHTA and CDR2 is FQGNSA. This CDR3 comprises 12 residues. V was pared by 3 bases and J by 8 bases, with 11 bases between. In DNA form, the CDR3 reads TGTGCCAGCAGCTTTAAAGGAGATCAGCAGTACTTC. As protein: CASSFKGDQQYF.

J is TRBJ2-7 and V is TRBV28; no definite D call. Germline-derived CDR1 and CDR2 are MDHEN and SYDVKM. Trimming took 2 bases from V and 0 from J, leaving 11 bases between them. This CDR3 contains 15 residues. CDR3 region: CASSLPGASSYEQYF. For the CDR3, the DNA is TGTGCCAGCAGTTTACCCGGCGCAAGCTCCTACGAGCAGTACTTC.

The rearrangement joins TRBV7-2 to TRBJ2-2, with D hard to call. This CDR3 has 13 residues. Deletions cut 5 bases from V and 2 bases from J, with 6 bases between. In germline, CDR1 is SGHTA, CDR2 FQGNSA. CDR3 sequence reads: CASSPRNTGELFF. In DNA, the CDR3 is TGTGCCAGCAGCCCCCGTAACACCGGGGAGCTGTTTTTT.

The chain combines TRBV10-3 with TRBJ1-2; 10 nucleotides align to TRBD1. J lost 6 bases, V lost 4 bases, and 2 bases had no gene match. CDR1 ENHRY and CDR2 SYGVKD come from the germline V gene. The CDR3 runs 13 residues. CDR3 sequence reads: CAISGTGGDGYTF. The CDR3 DNA follows: TGTGCCATCAGTGGGACAGGGGGAGATGGCTACACCTTC.